The source of this T cell receptor (beta chain) is a study of shared clonotypes between healthy human individuals. Study-wide points: Generally, naive subsets (rather than memory subsets) showed larger estimated richness. Relative to clonotypes present in all four donors, those not shared had lower generation probabilities.

Germline V gene data show CDR1 as MNHEY and CDR2 as SMNVEV (reference sequence). This CDR3 is 14 amino acids long. V gave up 2 bases and J gave up 5 bases, with 9 bases separating them. This table comes from immunoSEQ multiplex PCR, and its TCRdb copy is limited to in-frame clones, with some not included. The data hold more than 2,000,000 clones, with over 85% observed a single time. As regards this clone: Antigen specificity is unknown.

Sequences were obtained from naive CD4+ T cells from PBMCs. Stated subset: CD45RA+ positively selected. The TCR sequence derives from a man between 18 and 29 years old in good health. Some clones in this sample may be carry-over from other donors' samples. The J gene is TRBJ1-4, the V gene TRBV27; D unresolved. The DNA for the CDR3 is TGTGCCAGCAGTTTAGTAGCCAGGAATGAAAAACTGTTTTTT. It translates to CASSLVARNEKLFF.